This T cell receptor beta chain stems from a study of blood T cell repertoires in COVID-19. Study summary: From the United States, Italy and Spain came samples of acute and convalescent COVID-19.

Measured with immunoSEQ multiplex PCR; TCRdb has only the in-frame clones, and not every one. The sample has roughly 230,000 clones; 80% to 85% are singletons. Grouping used clinical history reported by participants in a survey and questionnaire. Before being deemed recovered, Cohort 3 donors had two negative PCRs, clearance, or symptom resolution. The CDR3 totals 16 residues. V gave up 4 bases and J gave up 2 bases; unmatched junction bases: 9. Germline V lookup: CDR1 LGHDT, CDR2 YNNKEL (reference sequence). The chain couples TRBV3-1 (or the pseudogene TRBV3-2) to TRBJ2-5; 8 nucleotides line up with TRBD2. Sample: PBMCs or T cells enriched from blood (not recorded which). The sequence was obtained from a man aged 45-60 years who had recovered from COVID-19. The CDR3 is CASSPRGSGAQETQYF. CDR3 coding DNA: TGTGCCAGCAGCCCCCGGGGTAGCGGGGCGCAAGAGACCCAGTACTTC.